Below are 17 T cell receptor beta chains sequenced from a single sample in a study of CD8 T cells in ankylosing spondylitis. One entry per CDR3 protein results from TCRdb running MiXCR on the 5' RACE reads. This sample yields 250,000 to 400,000 distinct CDR3 sequences, of which 9.5% to 13% are seen a single time; 9.1% belongs to the top ten. The sequenced sample consisted of blood, either unsorted or a sorted T cell fraction (not recorded which). All receptors come from a female donor with ankylosing spondylitis or in good health (not recorded which).

The rearrangement links TRBV5-1 to TRBJ1-5; 7 bases agree with TRBD1. The CDR3 loop spans 18 amino acids. Unmatched junction bases numbered 13, after V lost 4 bases and J lost 0 bases. Per germline, CDR1 SGHRS and CDR2 YFSETQ. This chain's CDR3 is CASSPGDRPDYSNQPQHF. Here the CDR3 DNA reads TGCGCCAGCAGCCCAGGGGACAGACCCGACTATAGCAATCAGCCCCAGCATTTT.

To note about this clonotype: Just one base apart from a much larger clone, this may be a read error. The chain carries TRBV27 and TRBJ2-6; no definite D call. This CDR3 comprises 18 residues. Germline V CDR1 and CDR2: MNHEY, SMNVEV (reference sequence). The CDR3 region has the DNA TGTACCAGCAGTCAAAATCGACTGGGAAGCTCTGGGGCCAACGTCCTGACTTTC. Amino acids: CTSSQNRLGSSGANVLTF.

J is TRBJ2-2 and V is TRBV3-1; the D call may be TRBD1 or TRBD2 (5 bases each). The CDR3 has 16 amino acids. Per germline, CDR1 LGHDT and CDR2 YNNKEL (reference sequence). V was clipped by 4 bases and J by 8 bases, with 20 bases between them. The CDR3 DNA reads as TGTGCCAGCAGCCGGTCAGGGACCCTCTACGGAGGGGAGCTGTTTTTT. Translation: CASSRSGTLYGGELFF.

The chain couples TRBV12-3 or TRBV12-4 to TRBJ2-1, with 8 bases matching TRBD2. The CDR3 runs to 14 residues. J was trimmed by 6 bases and V by 8 bases; bases with no gene match: 9. CDR3 sequence reads: CASGPSGTSNEQFF. As DNA, the CDR3 is TGTGCCAGCGGACCAAGCGGGACTAGCAATGAGCAGTTCTTC.

This clonotype has only a few counts. The chain joins TRBV2 to TRBJ2-7; TRBD1 aligns across 7 bases. Per the germline V gene, CDR1 is SNHLY and CDR2 is FYNNEI. Trimming took 8 bases from V and 3 from J; bases not matched to a gene: 7. The CDR3 runs 13 residues. CDR3 loop: CASVGDSLYEQYF. CDR3 sequence (DNA): TGTGCCAGCGTAGGGGACAGCCTCTACGAGCAGTACTTC.

This clonotype was recorded at least ten times. This chain joins TRBV5-1 and TRBJ1-3; TRBD1 matches at 7 bases. This CDR3 region has 17 residues. Germline values: CDR1 SGHRS, CDR2 YFSETQ. V dropped 3 bases and J dropped 2; count of bases not matched to a gene: 11. The CDR3: CASSSTGVATTGNTIYF. The DNA for the CDR3 is TGCGCCAGCAGCTCTACAGGGGTGGCGACAACTGGAAACACCATATATTTT.

This clonotype was seen repeatedly, ten times or more. This rearrangement joins TRBV27 to TRBJ2-1, with a possible D match to TRBD1 (6 bases). Per the germline V gene, CDR1 is MNHEY and CDR2 is SMNVEV (reference sequence). The CDR3 has 14 amino acids. Trimming left V 5 bases short and J 9 bases short, with 17 bases between. The CDR3 loop reads CASSVLGGGGEQFF. The CDR3 coding sequence is TGTGCCAGCAGTGTGCTAGGGGGTGGGGGTGAGCAGTTCTTC.

The CDR3: CSVSPPGTGGTEQYF. The CDR3 nucleotides read TGCAGTGTTTCTCCACCCGGGACAGGGGGCACCGAGCAGTACTTC. The chain recombines TRBV20-1 with TRBJ2-7, with 12 bases that match TRBD1. CDR3 length: 15 residues. Germline V CDR1 and CDR2: DFQATT, SNEGSKA (reference sequence). With 7 bases clipped from V and 6 bases from J, the junction kept 13 bases outside the gene matches.

This clonotype has more than one count but fewer than ten. V gene TRBV5-1 combines with J gene TRBJ2-1; TRBD1 aligns across 11 bases. Germline-derived CDR1 and CDR2 are SGHRS and YFSETQ. With 0 bases clipped from V and 6 bases from J, the junction kept 8 bases outside the gene matches. The CDR3 is 17 residues long. The CDR3 region has the DNA TGCGCCAGCAGCTTGGAAGCGGACAGGGGGCTCGGCAATGAGCAGTTCTTC. This encodes CASSLEADRGLGNEQFF.

The rearrangement uses TRBV5-6 and TRBJ2-7; TRBD2 is a possible D gene (6 bases). From germline, CDR1 is SGHDT and CDR2 YYEEEE. This CDR3 spans 13 amino acids. V lost 7 bases to trimming and J lost 2 bases, with 13 bases between them. DNA of the CDR3: TGTGCCAGCGGCATCTGGGGGGCCTACGAGCAGTACTTC. This gives the protein CASGIWGAYEQYF.

In its sample, this clonotype was seen many times. This chain connects TRBV20-1 to TRBJ2-7; TRBD2 matches 8 bases. The CDR3 length is 15 residues. Germline values: CDR1 DFQATT, CDR2 SNEGSKA (reference sequence). V was clipped by 0 bases and J by 9 bases; unmatched bases: 13. The CDR3 DNA reads TGCAGTGCTAGAGATTTAACTAGCGGTGACGTAAGGCAGTACTTC. As protein: CSARDLTSGDVRQYF.

This clonotype has at least ten counts. The chain joins TRBV20-1 to TRBJ1-3; possibly TRBD1 for D (5 bases). This CDR3 spans 16 amino acids. V lost 0 bases and J 4 bases, leaving 16 bases between the germline ends. From germline, CDR1 is DFQATT and CDR2 SNEGSKA (reference sequence). The CDR3 DNA is TGCAGTGCTAGAGACCCCTGGGGGGGTTCAGGAAACACCATATATTTT. It yields the protein CSARDPWGGSGNTIYF.

V is TRBV6-2 or TRBV6-3 and J is TRBJ2-2, with a tentative D call TRBD2 (6 bases). The CDR3 is made up of 18 amino acids. The germline V and J ends were trimmed by 2 bases and 0 bases, with 16 bases remaining between them. Germline V gene lookup returns CDR1 MNHEY and CDR2 SVGEGT. The CDR3 bases are TGTGCCAGCAGTTACATCGGGGCGGGGTCTCCGAACACCGGGGAGCTGTTTTTT. The encoded protein is CASSYIGAGSPNTGELFF.

V and J are TRBV18 and TRBJ1-2, with D uncertain. CDR1 KGHSH and CDR2 LQKENI come from the germline V gene. V lost 1 base, J lost 2 bases, and 5 bases lay in between. The CDR3 covers 13 residues. This CDR3 reads CASSPQANYGYTF. CDR3 DNA sequence: TGTGCCAGCTCACCACAAGCAAACTATGGCTACACCTTC.

The J gene is TRBJ2-1, the V gene TRBV7-9, with unresolved D. V was cut by 3 bases and J by 7 bases, with 7 bases left in between. Germline lookup yields CDR1 SEHNR and CDR2 FQNEAQ (reference sequence). The length of the CDR3 is 12 residues. The CDR3 loop is CASSFEPNEQFF. CDR3 in DNA: TGTGCCAGCAGCTTTGAGCCGAATGAGCAGTTCTTC.

This clonotype was detected ten times or more. The genes are TRBV7-9 and TRBJ2-7; tentatively, D is TRBD1 or TRBD2 (5 bases each). Trimming pared 5 bases from V and 0 bases from J, leaving 11 bases between. Looked up from germline, CDR1 is SEHNR and CDR2 is FQNEAQ (reference sequence). The CDR3 consists of 14 residues. The CDR3 loop is CASSGGSVSYEQYF. CDR3 DNA sequence: TGTGCCAGCAGCGGGGGTTCGGTCTCCTACGAGCAGTACTTC.

This clonotype turned up a few times. The V call is TRBV16, the J call TRBJ2-7; 9 nucleotides agree with TRBD2. V shed 0 bases, J shed 5 bases, and the junction held 8 bases outside the gene matches. This CDR3 has 16 residues. CDR1 and CDR2 from the germline V gene are KGHSY and FQNENV. The CDR3 reads CASSQSALAGPDEQYF. CDR3 sequence (DNA): TGTGCCAGCAGCCAATCTGCCCTAGCGGGACCGGACGAGCAGTACTTC.